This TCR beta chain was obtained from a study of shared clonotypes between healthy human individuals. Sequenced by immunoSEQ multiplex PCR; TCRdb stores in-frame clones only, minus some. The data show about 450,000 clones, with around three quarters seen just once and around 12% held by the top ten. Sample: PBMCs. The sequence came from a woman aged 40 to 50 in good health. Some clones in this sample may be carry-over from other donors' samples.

CDR3 nucleotide sequence: TGTGCCAGCAGTGTGTGGCGGGAGACGGGCGAGCAGTACTTC. It is translated as CASSVWRETGEQYF. The rearrangement uses TRBV2 and TRBJ2-7; 7 bases line up with TRBD2. CDR3 size: 14 residues. With V trimmed by 4 bases and J by 6 bases, 9 bases remained unmatched. CDR1 and CDR2 from the germline V gene are SNHLY and FYNNEI.